This T cell receptor beta chain emerged from a study of blood T cell repertoires in COVID-19. Study context: Italy, Spain and the United States were the sources of the convalescent and acute COVID-19 samples.

Participants were aged roughly 18 to 100 years from about two dozen US areas. Grouping used clinical history reported by participants in a survey and questionnaire. As processed by the authors: Estimated nucleated cell counts came from reference gene primer amplification. Here immunoSEQ multiplex PCR was the method, and the copy in TCRdb shows in-frame clones only, minus some. The V and J calls and clone size are taken from that table; D and trimming were inferred from the DNA. The sample lists hundreds of thousands of clones, 83% occurring once. The receptor was isolated from a woman aged 50 to 60 who had been exposed to COVID-19. The sample taken for sequencing was PBMCs or T cells enriched from blood (not recorded which).

This chain's CDR3 is CSASLGTGDVGELFF. The CDR3 nucleotides read TGCAGTGCTAGTTTAGGGACAGGGGATGTCGGGGAGCTGTTTTTT. V gene TRBV20-1 combines with J gene TRBJ2-2; 10 bases line up with TRBD1. Germline CDR1 DFQATT, CDR2 SNEGSKA (reference sequence). V was clipped by 3 bases and J by 7 bases; unmatched bases: 8. CDR3 length: 15 amino acids.